This is a list of T cell receptor beta chains from one sample in a study of metastatic and nonmetastatic thyroid tumors. TCRdb reassembled clones from the PCR reads with MiXCR. The data show about 38,000 clones, 25% to 30% seen once. Sequencing used blood. Receptors originate from a female donor with papillary thyroid cancer or a benign thyroid nodule (not recorded which). Some clones in this sample may be carry-over from other donors' samples. The CDR3 runs from the conserved cysteine through the conserved F or W. The D gene is left open where the match is weak. Expanded clones are given a class, and other clones once, few, many or no size at all.

16,TRBJ2-3,TRBV15,few,TRBD2,TGTGCCACCAGCAGAGTGGGACTAGCGTACACAGATACGCAGTATTTT,CATSRVGLAYTDTQYF
16,TRBJ2-2,TRBV28,many,TRBD2,TGTGCCAGCACCGCCGGGAGCGGGAGGGGAGGTGGGGAGCTGTTTTTT,CASTAGSGRGGGELFF
11,TRBJ1-5,TRBV6-1,few,NA,TGTGCCAGCAGTGAAGGCATGGCTTTCCTGTTT,CASSEGMAFLF
16,TRBJ1-6,TRBV27,few,NA,TGTGCCAGCACCCCCAGGGTGAGGTGGAATAATTCACCCCTCCACTTT,CASTPRVRWNNSPLHF
15,TRBJ2-2,TRBV12-3/TRBV12-4,few,TRBD2,TGTGCCAGCAGGGGTTGGGCGGGAGTGTCCGGGGAGCTGTTTTTT,CASRGWAGVSGELFF
14,TRBJ1-1,TRBV20-1,many,TRBD1,TGCAGTGCTAGAGAAGGGGGACAGGAACTAGAAGCTTTCTTT,CSAREGGQELEAFF
12,TRBJ2-1,TRBV7-9,many,NA,TGTGCCAGCAGCAGGGGGTTCAATGAGCAGTTCTTC,CASSRGFNEQFF
14,TRBJ2-3,TRBV25-1,many,NA,TGTGCCAGCAGTGAATGGGGCGGGACAGATACGCAGTATTTT,CASSEWGGTDTQYF
13,TRBJ1-1,TRBV28,many,NA,TGTGCCAGCAGCTGGGCCCCGTCCACTGAAGCTTTCTTT,CASSWAPSTEAFF
17,TRBJ2-1,TRBV4-1,many,TRBD2,TGCGCCAGCAGCCACCCCCCCGGGGGGGAGTGGGTGAATGAGCAGTTCTTC,CASSHPPGGEWVNEQFF
14,TRBJ2-3,TRBV6-1,few,TRBD2,TGTGCCAGCAGTGAGGGACTAGGGGTAGATACGCAGTATTTT,CASSEGLGVDTQYF
12,TRBJ2-7,TRBV9,few,NA,TGTGCCAGCGGTTCTACCACCTACGAGCAGTACTTC,CASGSTTYEQYF
17,TRBJ1-4,TRBV6-2/TRBV6-3,few,NA,TGTGCCAGCAGTTATTACCTCCCACAGGGAGGGGATTTAAAACTGTTTTTT,CASSYYLPQGGDLKLFF
13,TRBJ1-1,TRBV7-7,many,NA,TGTGCTAGCAGCCTGACAGGGAACACTGAAGCTTTCTTT,CASSLTGNTEAFF
13,TRBJ1-5,TRBV6-1,NA,NA,TGTGCCAGCACTACCGCAGGGTATCAGCCCCAGCATTTT,CASTTAGYQPQHF
15,TRBJ2-3,TRBV19,few,TRBD2,TGTGCCAGTAGAATAGCGGGGGAGGGCACAGATACGCAGTATTTT,CASRIAGEGTDTQYF
13,TRBJ2-7,TRBV19,few,NA,TGTGCCAGCACCCGGGATAGCTCCTACGAGCAGTACTTC,CASTRDSSYEQYF
12,TRBJ1-5,TRBV7-9,many,NA,TGTGCCAGCAGCTGGAGCAATCAGCCCCAGCATTTT,CASSWSNQPQHF
18,TRBJ2-1,TRBV28,few,NA,TGTGCCAGCAGTTTAAGTGGGGGTCTTGGTTCTTTAAGTAATGAGCAGTTCTTC,CASSLSGGLGSLSNEQFF
15,TRBJ1-2,TRBV28,many,TRBD1,TGTGCCAGCAGCAATTCGGGACAGGGGGCGCGGGGCTACACCTTC,CASSNSGQGARGYTF
13,TRBJ2-1,TRBV11-3,NA,NA,TGTGCCAGCAGCTTATCAGAGGGTTTTGAGCAGTTCTTC,CASSLSEGFEQFF
18,TRBJ2-7,TRBV6-5,medium-sized,NA,TGTGCCAGCAGTTCCCCGGGGTCCGGCAGACTGGGGTCCTACGAGCAGTACTTC,CASSSPGSGRLGSYEQYF
13,TRBJ2-5,TRBV7-2,NA,NA,TGTGCCAGCAGCGCGGGCCTAAGAGAGACCCAGTACTTC,CASSAGLRETQYF
13,TRBJ1-1,TRBV10-3,NA,NA,TGTGCCATCAGTGAGGAGCGGGGCACTGAAGCTTTCTTT,CAISEERGTEAFF
16,TRBJ2-3,TRBV7-7,many,TRBD1,TGTGCCAGCAGCTTGGGGGACAGGGGAGGGACAGATACGCAGTATTTT,CASSLGDRGGTDTQYF
16,TRBJ2-1,TRBV4-2,many,NA,TGTGCCAGCAGCCAAGAGGGACATAGCTCCTACAATGAGCAGTTCTTC,CASSQEGHSSYNEQFF
16,TRBJ2-7,TRBV6-1,few,NA,TGTGCCAGCAAGTGGGGGGAGCGGGCGTGGTCCTACGAGCAGTACTTC,CASKWGERAWSYEQYF
17,TRBJ1-3,TRBV11-2,NA,TRBD1,TGTGCCAGCAGCTTAAGGGACAGGGGGCGCGAAGGAAACACCATATATTTT,CASSLRDRGREGNTIYF